Shown below are 4 T cell receptor beta chains from a single sample sequenced in a study of blood T cell repertoires in COVID-19 (dated by TCRdb to the early 2020s). Receptors were amplified or captured by the immunoSEQ multiplex PCR assay. TCRdb provides this immuneACCESS table in a form limited to in-frame rearrangements. Some clones are lacking; in checked studies, under half of them reflect an unresolved V gene, and why the rest are absent is not known. The sample yields approximately 62,000 clones; around 89% were counted once. The ten biggest clones cover approximately 8% of the sample. Input material: peripheral blood. All receptors derive from a human donor with active COVID-19. The donor label of this sample is uncertain.

V is TRBV10-1 and J is TRBJ2-1; 7 nucleotides line up with TRBD2. V shed 5 bases, J shed 8 bases, and the junction held 18 bases outside the gene matches. CDR3 length equals 17 residues. The germline V gene encodes CDR1 WNHNN and CDR2 SYGVQD (reference sequence). DNA of the CDR3: TGCGCCAGCAGTTCCCGAGGCGGCGGGGGAGAAGGGTATGAGCAGTTCTTC. Its protein product is CASSSRGGGGEGYEQFF.

The V gene is TRBV9, the J gene TRBJ2-7; 9 bases agree with TRBD2. The CDR3 consists of 15 residues. Germline V gene sequence: CDR1 SGDLS, CDR2 YYNGEE. J lost 2 bases, V lost 0 bases, and 3 bases had no gene match. The CDR3 DNA reads TGTGCCAGCAGCGTAGAGGAGCGGGGGGCCTACGAGCAGTACTTC. This gives the protein CASSVEERGAYEQYF.

V usage is TRBV5-4 and J usage is TRBJ1-6; D uncertain. V dropped 0 bases and J dropped 0 bases, with 7 bases sitting between them. The germline CDR1 and CDR2 sequences are SGHNT and YYREEE (reference sequence). This CDR3 is 16 amino acids long. The CDR3 coding sequence is TGTGCCAGCAGCTTGGGGCCAAGCTCCTATAATTCACCCCTCCACTTT. Protein sequence: CASSLGPSSYNSPLHF. The variable domain in full, completed from reference TRBV5-4 and TRBJ1-6, reads ETGVTQSPTHLIKTRGQQVTLRCSSQSGHNTVSWYQQALGQGPQFIFQYYREEENGRGNFPPRFSGLQFPNYSSELNVNALELDDSALYLCASSLGPSSYNSPLHFGNGTRLTVT.

V usage is TRBV2 and J usage is TRBJ1-2, with D perhaps TRBD1 (6 bases). This CDR3 region has 14 residues. Germline V CDR1 and CDR2: SNHLY, FYNNEI. Deletions cut 8 bases from V and 0 bases from J, with 13 bases between. CDR3 DNA sequence: TGTGCCAGCGTCGGGACACCATCTAACTATGGCTACACCTTC. This codes for CASVGTPSNYGYTF.